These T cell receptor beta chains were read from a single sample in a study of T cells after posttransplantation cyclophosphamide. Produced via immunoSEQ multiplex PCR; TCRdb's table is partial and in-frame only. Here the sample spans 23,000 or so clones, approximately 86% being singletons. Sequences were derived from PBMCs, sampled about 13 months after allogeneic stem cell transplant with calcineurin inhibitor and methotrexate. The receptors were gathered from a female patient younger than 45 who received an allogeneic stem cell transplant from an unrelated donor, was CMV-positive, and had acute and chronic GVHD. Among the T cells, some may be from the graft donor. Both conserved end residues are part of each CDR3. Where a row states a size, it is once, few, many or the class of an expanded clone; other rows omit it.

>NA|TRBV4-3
CASSQAWPQETQYF
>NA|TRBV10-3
CAIRTTETSYEQYF
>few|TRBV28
CASSLGGEGAGNTIYF
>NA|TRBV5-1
CASSLSILNEQFF
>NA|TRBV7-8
CASSWDRDEKLFF
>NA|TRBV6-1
CASTKDRDFYEQYF
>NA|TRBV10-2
CASRESGGTANEQYF
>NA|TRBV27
CASMYRFGGQNLPSGANVLTF
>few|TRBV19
CASNGGWTYTF
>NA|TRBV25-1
CASSEYEDGRAPYEQYF
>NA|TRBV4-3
CASSQGAGGTDTQYF
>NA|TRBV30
CAWSLVPWQNTEAFF
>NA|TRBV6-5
CASSYSIPAPGDTQYF
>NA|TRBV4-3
CASSQDRSSTEAFF
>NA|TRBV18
CASSPFEGSINEQFF
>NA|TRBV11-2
CASSRVAGGEQFF
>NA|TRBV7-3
CASSLNPSGSKTEAFF
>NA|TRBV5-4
CASSFLGQRADTQYF
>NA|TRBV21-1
CASPKPGNFNCEQYF
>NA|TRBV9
CASSPPGDGYNEQFF
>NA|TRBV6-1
CASSEFGRGQHF
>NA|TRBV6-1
CASSEAGQTLITGELFF
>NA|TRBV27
CASSPGGSYEQYF
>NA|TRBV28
CASSFFRLAGIANEQFF
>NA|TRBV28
CASSQAGRGTDTQYF
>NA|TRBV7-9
CASSPVVADTQYF
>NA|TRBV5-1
CASSPRGITYNEQFF
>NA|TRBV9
CASSGLGTDTQYF
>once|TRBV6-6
CASSENRGDTGELFF
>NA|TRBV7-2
CASRGEYGYTF
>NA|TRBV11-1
CASSILRDYGYTF
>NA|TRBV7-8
CASSRQGVSGNTIYF
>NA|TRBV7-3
CASSFGWGGTGANVLTF
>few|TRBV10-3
CAISESKRTSGIIHNEQFF
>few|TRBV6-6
CASSQDPRGGYTF
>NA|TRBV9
CASSGMGTGGIGGYTF
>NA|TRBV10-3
CAIGGLPYEQYF
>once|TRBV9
CASSPQEGVGTEAFF
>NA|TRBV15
CATSSKQGGSYEQYF
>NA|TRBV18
CASSRLEGASTEAFF
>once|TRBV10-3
CAISDQTRDTQYF
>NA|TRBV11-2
CASSLGQGGNNQPQHF
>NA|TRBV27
CASRNPDSYNSPLHF
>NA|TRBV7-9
CASNLPGQGYTGELFF
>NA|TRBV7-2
CASSSPLAGARGEQFF
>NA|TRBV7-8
CASSLAYRNTEAFF
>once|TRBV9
CASRSTGTLRDTQYF
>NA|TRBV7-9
CASSLMGLSSGNTIYF
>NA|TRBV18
CASSPRLGAVQETQYF
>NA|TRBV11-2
CASSLAVNTEAFF